This paragraph covers one T cell receptor beta chain sequence. This clone showed up just once. The specificity of this receptor is unknown. No base qualities exist here, and no much larger clone lies one base off it. The collaborating institutions used their own protocols to collect whole blood in K2EDTA tubes. For TCRbeta analysis, collaborators shipped samples as frozen whole blood, isolated PBMCs, or DNA extracted from either of those sample types. The data belong to a study of blood T cell repertoires in COVID-19 (dated by TCRdb to 2018 to 2020). Some background on the complete study: Collaborator samples came from the United States, Italy and Spain and covered acute and convalescent phases of COVID-19. The material from the prospective study consisted of cDNA or gDNA derived from T cells, B-cell-depleted T cells, or PBMCs. Deeply sampled blood TCRbeta repertoires from subjects exposed to, actively infected with, or recovered from COVID-19 were included in the dataset. The repertoires were made available in a free public database intended to serve as a resource for research on the immune response to SARS-CoV-2. The samples were drawn from two sources: the first 160 participants of the ongoing ImmuneRACE study, and about 1,300 subjects contributed by 6 global collaborators. A de-identified subject ID, COVID-19 status, age in years and sex were almost always included in the sample metadata. Where available, HLA class I and class II types were taken from metadata supplied by the sample provider and were not determined by assay-based typing.

TCRbeta CDR3 regions were amplified from genomic DNA using the immunoSEQ Assay, a bias-controlled multiplex PCR. As for how the authors treated the data: The number of nucleated cells in each sample was estimated by amplification of reference gene primers within the assay. To quantify the absolute abundance of each unique TCRbeta CDR3 rearrangement, sequence reads were collapsed and filtered. For each sample, productive Simpson clonality was calculated by taking the square root of Simpson's diversity index across productive rearrangements. TCRdb stores this immuneACCESS table with in-frame sequences only. Part of the clones is absent; in the studies checked, under half of the shortfall reflects unresolved V genes, and no reason is known for the rest. V, J and clone size are those of that table, while D and trimming were read from the DNA. The sample table records 100,000 to 150,000 clones; roughly 84% of these occur just once. The biggest ten clones account for about 1.3% of the sample.

Beyond this particular receptor, the publication reports: The quantity of clinical and demographic metadata differed by source and by participant and was supplied without curation.

The CDR3 measures 15 amino acids from cysteine to phenylalanine. Left in the record is the CDR3 DNA by itself, 45 bases read in frame from the first base. V is trimmed back by 5 bases and J by 4 bases, and the junction contains 4 bases that no gene match accounts for. The germline V gene (reference sequence) provides CDR1 LGHDT and CDR2 YNNKEL. The TCR originated in a man between 60 and 75 years old with acute or convalescent COVID-19. The specimen sequenced was peripheral blood. The rearranged segments are TRBV3-1 (or the pseudogene TRBV3-2) and TRBJ2-1, with 11 bases aligning to TRBD2. CDR3 reads: CASSFTSGGYNEQFF. At the DNA level, the sequence is TGTGCCAGCAGCTTTACTAGCGGGGGATACAATGAGCAGTTCTTC.